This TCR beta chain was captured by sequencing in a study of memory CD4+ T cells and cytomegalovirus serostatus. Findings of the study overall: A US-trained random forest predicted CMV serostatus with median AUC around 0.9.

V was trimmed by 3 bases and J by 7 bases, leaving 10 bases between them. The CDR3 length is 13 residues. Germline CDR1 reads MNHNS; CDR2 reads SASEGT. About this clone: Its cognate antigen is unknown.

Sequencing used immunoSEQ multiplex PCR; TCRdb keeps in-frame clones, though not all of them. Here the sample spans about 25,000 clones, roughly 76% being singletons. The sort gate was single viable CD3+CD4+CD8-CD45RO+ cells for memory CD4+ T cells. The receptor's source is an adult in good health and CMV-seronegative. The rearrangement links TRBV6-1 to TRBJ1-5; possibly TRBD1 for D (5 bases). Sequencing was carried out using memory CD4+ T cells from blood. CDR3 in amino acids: CASSEGVWQPQHF. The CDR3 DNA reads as TGTGCCAGCAGTGAGGGGGTTTGGCAGCCCCAGCATTTT.